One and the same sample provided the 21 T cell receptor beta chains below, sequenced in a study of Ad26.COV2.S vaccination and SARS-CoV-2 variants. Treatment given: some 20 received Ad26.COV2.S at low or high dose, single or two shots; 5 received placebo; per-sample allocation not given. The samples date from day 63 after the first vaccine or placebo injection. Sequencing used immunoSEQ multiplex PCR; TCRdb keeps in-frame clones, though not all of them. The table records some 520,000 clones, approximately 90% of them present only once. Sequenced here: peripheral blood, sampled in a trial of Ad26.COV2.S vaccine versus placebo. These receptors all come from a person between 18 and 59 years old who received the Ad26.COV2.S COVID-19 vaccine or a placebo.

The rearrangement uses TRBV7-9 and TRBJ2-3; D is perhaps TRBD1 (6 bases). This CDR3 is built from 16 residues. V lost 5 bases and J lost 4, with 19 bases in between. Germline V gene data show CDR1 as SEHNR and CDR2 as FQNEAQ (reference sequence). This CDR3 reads CASSVGDTGGADTQYF. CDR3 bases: TGTGCCAGCAGCGTCGGGGACACCGGAGGTGCAGATACGCAGTATTTT.

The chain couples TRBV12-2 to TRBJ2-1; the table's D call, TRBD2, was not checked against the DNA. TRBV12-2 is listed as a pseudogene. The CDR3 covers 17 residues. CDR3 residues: CASRTRSGRAAFDEQFF. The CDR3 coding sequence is TGTGCAAGTCGCACACGAAGCGGGAGGGCCGCTTTCGATGAGCAGTTCTTC.

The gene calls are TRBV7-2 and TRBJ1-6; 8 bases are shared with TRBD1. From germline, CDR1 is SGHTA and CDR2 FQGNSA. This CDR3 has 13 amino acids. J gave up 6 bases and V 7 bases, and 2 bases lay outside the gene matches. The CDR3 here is CASTGQGNSPLHF. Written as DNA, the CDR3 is TGTGCCAGCACTGGACAGGGTAATTCACCCCTCCACTTT. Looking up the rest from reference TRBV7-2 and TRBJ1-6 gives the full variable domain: GAGVSQSPSNKVTEKGKDVELRCDPISGHTALYWYRQSLGQGLEFLIYFQGNSAPDKSGLPSDRFSAERTGGSVSTLTIQRTQQEDSAVYLCASTGQGNSPLHFGNGTRLTVT.

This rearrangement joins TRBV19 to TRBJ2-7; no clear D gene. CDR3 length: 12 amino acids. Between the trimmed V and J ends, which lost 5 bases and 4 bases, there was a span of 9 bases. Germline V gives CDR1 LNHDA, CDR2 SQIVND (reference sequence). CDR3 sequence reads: CASSSTLYEQYF. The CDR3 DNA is TGTGCCAGTAGTTCGACCCTATACGAGCAGTACTTC.

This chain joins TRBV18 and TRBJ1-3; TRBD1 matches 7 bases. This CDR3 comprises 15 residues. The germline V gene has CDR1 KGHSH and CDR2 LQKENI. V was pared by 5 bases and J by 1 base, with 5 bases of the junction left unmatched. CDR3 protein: CASSRTGDSGNTIYF. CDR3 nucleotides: TGTGCCAGCTCAAGAACAGGGGATTCTGGAAACACCATATATTTT.

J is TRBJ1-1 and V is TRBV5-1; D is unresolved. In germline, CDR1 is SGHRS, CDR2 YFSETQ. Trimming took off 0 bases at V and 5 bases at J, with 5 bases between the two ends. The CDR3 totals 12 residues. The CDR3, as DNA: TGCGCCAGCAGCTTGGACAGAACTGAAGCTTTCTTT. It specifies CASSLDRTEAFF.

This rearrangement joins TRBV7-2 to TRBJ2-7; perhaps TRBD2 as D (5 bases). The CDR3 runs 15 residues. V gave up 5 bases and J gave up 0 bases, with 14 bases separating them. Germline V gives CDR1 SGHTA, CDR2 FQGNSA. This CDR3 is CASSTSGPSSYEQYF. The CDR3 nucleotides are TGTGCCAGCAGCACCAGCGGTCCCTCCTCCTACGAGCAGTACTTC.

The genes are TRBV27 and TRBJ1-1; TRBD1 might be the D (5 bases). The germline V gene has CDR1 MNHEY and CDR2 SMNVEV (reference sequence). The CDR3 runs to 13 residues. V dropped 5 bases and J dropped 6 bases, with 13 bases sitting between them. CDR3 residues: CASSPSGHPEAFF. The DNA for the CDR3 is TGTGCCAGCAGTCCCAGCGGACACCCTGAAGCTTTCTTT.

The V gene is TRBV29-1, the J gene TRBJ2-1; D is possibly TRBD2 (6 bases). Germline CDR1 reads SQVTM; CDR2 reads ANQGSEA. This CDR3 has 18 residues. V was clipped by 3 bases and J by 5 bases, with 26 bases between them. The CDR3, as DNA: TGCAGCGTTGACCTGGGGGGACTCCTCCTAGCTTCGGACAATGAGCAGTTCTTC. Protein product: CSVDLGGLLLASDNEQFF.

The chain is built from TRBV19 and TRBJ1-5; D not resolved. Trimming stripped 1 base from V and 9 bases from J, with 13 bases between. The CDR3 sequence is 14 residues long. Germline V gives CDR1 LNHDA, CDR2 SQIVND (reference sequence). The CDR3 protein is CASSIGTVEGPQHF. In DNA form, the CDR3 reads TGTGCCAGTAGTATAGGAACCGTAGAGGGGCCCCAGCATTTT.

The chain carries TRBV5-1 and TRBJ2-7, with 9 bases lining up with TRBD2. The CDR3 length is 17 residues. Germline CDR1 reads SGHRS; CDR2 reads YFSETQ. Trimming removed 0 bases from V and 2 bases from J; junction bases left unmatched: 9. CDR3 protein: CASSLVSSGKGPYEQYF. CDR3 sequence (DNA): TGCGCCAGCAGCTTGGTCTCTAGCGGGAAGGGCCCCTACGAGCAGTACTTC.

The CDR3 DNA follows: TGTGCCAGCAGTTTATCCCCGACAGGGATTAACTATGGCTACACCTTC. It specifies CASSLSPTGINYGYTF. The gene calls are TRBV27 and TRBJ1-2; 7 bases are a match to TRBD1. Per the germline V gene, CDR1 is MNHEY and CDR2 is SMNVEV (reference sequence). The CDR3 length is 16 residues. V lost 0 bases and J lost 1; bases outside the gene matches: 5.

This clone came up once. The CDR3 nucleotides read TGTGCCTGGAGTGTATTTTGGGGTCGCGGGCAGCTTGACCTTGGTGAGCAGTTCTTC. Translating it yields CAWSVFWGRGQLDLGEQFF. The chain employs TRBV30 and TRBJ2-1; tentatively, D is TRBD2 (5 bases). The CDR3 spans 19 residues. Germline assignment: CDR1 GTSNPN and CDR2 SVGIG (reference sequence). The V gene lost 0 bases and the J gene lost 9 bases, with 30 bases spanning the gap.

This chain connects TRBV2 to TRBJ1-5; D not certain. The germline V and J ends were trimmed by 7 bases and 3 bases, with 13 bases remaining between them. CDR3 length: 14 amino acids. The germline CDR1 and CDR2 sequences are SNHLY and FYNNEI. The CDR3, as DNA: TGTGCCAGCACCCCTCAAGGTCTCAATCAGCCCCAGCATTTT. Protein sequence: CASTPQGLNQPQHF.

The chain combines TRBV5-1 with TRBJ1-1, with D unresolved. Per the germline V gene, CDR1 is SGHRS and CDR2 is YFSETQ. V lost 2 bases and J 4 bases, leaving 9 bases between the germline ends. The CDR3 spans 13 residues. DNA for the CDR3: TGCGCCAGCAGCTTTTCGGCGGGCACTGAAGCTTTCTTT. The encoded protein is CASSFSAGTEAFF. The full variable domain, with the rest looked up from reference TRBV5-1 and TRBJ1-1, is KAGVTQTPRYLIKTRGQQVTLSCSPISGHRSVSWYQQTPGQGLQFLFEYFSETQRNKGNFPGRFSGRQFSNSRSEMNVSTLELGDSALYLCASSFSAGTEAFFGQGTRLTVV.

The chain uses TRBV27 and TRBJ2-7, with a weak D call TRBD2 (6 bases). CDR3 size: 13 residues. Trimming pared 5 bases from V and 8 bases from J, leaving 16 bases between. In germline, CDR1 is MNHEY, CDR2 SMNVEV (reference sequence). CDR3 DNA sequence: TGTGCCAGCAGTCCAACCGCCGGGACTCAGCAGTACTTC. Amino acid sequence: CASSPTAGTQQYF.

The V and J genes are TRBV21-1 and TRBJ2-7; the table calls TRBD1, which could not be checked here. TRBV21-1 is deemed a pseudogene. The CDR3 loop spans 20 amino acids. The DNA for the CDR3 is TGTGCCAGCAGCAAAAGAAAAGGACAGGGGGCACGACCCTCCCTCTACGAGCAGTACTTC. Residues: CASSKRKGQGARPSLYEQYF.

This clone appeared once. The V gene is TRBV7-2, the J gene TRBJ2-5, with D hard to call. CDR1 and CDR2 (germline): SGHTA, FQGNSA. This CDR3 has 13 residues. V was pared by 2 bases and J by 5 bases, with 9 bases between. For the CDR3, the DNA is TGTGCCAGCAGCTTACCGGTTTTCGAGACCCAGTACTTC. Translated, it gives CASSLPVFETQYF. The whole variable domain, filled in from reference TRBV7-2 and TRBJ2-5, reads GAGVSQSPSNKVTEKGKDVELRCDPISGHTALYWYRQSLGQGLEFLIYFQGNSAPDKSGLPSDRFSAERTGGSVSTLTIQRTQQEDSAVYLCASSLPVFETQYFGPGTRLLVL.

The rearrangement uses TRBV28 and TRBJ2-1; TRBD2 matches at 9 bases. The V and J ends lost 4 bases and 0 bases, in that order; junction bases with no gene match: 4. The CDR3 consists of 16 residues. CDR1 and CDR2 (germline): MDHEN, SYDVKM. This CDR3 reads CASSSHSGSSYNEQFF. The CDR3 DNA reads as TGTGCCAGCAGTTCCCATAGCGGGAGCTCCTACAATGAGCAGTTCTTC.

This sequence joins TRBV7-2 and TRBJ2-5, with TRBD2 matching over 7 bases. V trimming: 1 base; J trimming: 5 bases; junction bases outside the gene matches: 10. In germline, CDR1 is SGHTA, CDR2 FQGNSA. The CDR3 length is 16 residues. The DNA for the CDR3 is TGTGCCAGCAGCTTAGACCTAGCGGCCCCGGGGGAGACCCAGTACTTC. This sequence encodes CASSLDLAAPGETQYF.

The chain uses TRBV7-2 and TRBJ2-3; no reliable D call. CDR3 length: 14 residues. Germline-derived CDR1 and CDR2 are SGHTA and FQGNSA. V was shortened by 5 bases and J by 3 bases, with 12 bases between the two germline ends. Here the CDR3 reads CASSQTYQTDTQYF. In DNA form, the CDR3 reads TGTGCCAGCAGCCAGACCTACCAAACAGATACGCAGTATTTT.